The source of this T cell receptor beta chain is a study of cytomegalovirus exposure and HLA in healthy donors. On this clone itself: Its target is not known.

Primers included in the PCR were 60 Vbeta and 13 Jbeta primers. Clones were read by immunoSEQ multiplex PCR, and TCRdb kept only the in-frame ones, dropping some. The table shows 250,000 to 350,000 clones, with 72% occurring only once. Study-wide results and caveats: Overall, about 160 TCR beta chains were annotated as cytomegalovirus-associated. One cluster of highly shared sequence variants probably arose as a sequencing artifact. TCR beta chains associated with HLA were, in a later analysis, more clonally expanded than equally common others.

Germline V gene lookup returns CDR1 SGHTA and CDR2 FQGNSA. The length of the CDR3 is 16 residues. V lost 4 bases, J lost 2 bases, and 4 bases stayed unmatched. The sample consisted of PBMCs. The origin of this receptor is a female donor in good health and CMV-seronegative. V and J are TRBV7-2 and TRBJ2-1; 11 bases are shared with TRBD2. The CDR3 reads CASSSWTSGPYNEQFF. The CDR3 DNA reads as TGTGCCAGCAGCTCTTGGACTAGCGGGCCCTACAATGAGCAGTTCTTC.